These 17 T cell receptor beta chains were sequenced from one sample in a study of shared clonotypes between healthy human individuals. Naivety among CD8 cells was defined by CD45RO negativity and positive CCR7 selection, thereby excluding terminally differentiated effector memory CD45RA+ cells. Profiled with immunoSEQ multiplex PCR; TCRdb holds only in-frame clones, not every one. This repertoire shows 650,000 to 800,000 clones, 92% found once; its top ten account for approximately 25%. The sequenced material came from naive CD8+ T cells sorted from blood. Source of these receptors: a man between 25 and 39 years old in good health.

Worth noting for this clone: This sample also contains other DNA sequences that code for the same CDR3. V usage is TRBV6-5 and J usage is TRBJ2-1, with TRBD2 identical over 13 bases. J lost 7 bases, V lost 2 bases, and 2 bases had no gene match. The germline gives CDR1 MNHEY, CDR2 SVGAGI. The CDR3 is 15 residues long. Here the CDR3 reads CASSYGTSGVNEQFF. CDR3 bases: TGTGCCAGCAGTTACGGGACTAGCGGGGTAAATGAGCAGTTCTTC.

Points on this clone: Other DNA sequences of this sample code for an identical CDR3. The CDR3, as DNA: TGTGCCAGCAGGGCTGACTCCTACGAGCAGTACTTC. Residues: CASRADSYEQYF. This chain uses TRBV6-6 with TRBJ2-7; no firm D call. CDR3 length: 12 amino acids. From germline, CDR1 is MNHNY and CDR2 SVGAGI (reference sequence). The ends were cut back, 6 bases at V and 0 bases at J, with 6 bases in the middle.

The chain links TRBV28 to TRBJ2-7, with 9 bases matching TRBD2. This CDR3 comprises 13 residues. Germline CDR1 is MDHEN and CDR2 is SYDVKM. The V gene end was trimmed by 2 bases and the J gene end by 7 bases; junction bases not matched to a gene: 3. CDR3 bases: TGTGCCAGCAGTTTACGGCTAGCGGGGGAGCAGTACTTC. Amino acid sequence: CASSLRLAGEQYF.

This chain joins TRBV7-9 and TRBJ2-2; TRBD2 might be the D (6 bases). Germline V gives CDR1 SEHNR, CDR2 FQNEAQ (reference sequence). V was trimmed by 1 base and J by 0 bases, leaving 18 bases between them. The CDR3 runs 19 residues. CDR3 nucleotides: TGTGCCAGCAGCTTAGAGCTGGCGGGAAATTTCGCGAACACCGGGGAGCTGTTTTTT. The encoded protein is CASSLELAGNFANTGELFF.

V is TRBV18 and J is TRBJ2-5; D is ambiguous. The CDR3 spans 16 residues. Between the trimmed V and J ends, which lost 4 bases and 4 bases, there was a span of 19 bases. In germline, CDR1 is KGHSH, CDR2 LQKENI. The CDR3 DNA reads TGTGCCAGCTCACACCCCACCGAATCTGGGCGAGAGACCCAGTACTTC. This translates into CASSHPTESGRETQYF. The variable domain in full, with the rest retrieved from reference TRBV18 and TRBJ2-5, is NAGVMQNPRHLVRRRGQEARLRCSPMKGHSHVYWYRQLPEEGLKFMVYLQKENIIDESGMPKERFSAEFPKEGPSILRIQQVVRGDSAAYFCASSHPTESGRETQYFGPGTRLLVL.

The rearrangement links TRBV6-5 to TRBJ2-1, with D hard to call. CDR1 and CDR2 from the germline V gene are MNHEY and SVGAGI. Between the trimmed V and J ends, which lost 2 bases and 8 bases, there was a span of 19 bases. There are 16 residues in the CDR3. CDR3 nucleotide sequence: TGTGCCAGCAGTTACGGGTTAACTCCCAAACCCCATGAGCAGTTCTTC. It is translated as CASSYGLTPKPHEQFF.

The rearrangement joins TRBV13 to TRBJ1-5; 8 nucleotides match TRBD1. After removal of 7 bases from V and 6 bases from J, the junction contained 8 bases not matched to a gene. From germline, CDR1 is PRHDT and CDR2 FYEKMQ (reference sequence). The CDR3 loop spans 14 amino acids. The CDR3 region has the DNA TGTGCCAGCAAGAAACAGGGGGGAGGTCAGCCCCAGCATTTT. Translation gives CASKKQGGGQPQHF. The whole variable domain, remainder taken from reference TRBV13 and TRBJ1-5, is AAGVIQSPRHLIKEKRETATLKCYPIPRHDTVYWYQQGPGQDPQFLISFYEKMQSDKGSIPDRFSAQQFSDYHSELNMSSLELGDSALYFCASKKQGGGQPQHFGDGTRLSIL.

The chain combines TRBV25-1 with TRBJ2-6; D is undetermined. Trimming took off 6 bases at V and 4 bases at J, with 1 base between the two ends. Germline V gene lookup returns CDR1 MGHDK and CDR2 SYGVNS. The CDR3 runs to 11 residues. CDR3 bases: TGTGCCAGCAGCGGGGCCAACGTCCTGACTTTC. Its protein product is CASSGANVLTF.

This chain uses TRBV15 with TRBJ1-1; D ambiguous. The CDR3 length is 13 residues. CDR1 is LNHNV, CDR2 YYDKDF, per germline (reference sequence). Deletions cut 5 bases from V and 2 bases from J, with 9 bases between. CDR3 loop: CATSPITNTEAFF. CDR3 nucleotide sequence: TGTGCCACCAGCCCCATAACAAACACTGAAGCTTTCTTT.

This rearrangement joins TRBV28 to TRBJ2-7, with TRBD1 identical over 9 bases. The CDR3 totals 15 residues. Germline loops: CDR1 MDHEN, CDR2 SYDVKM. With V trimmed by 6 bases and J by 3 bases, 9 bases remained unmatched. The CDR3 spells CASSLTGGVIYEQYF. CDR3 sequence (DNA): TGTGCCAGCAGCCTTACAGGGGGCGTTATCTACGAGCAGTACTTC.

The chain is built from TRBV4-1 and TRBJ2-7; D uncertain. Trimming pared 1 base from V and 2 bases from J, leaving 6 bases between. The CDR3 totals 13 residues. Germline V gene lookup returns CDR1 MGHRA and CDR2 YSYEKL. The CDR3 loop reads CASSQGVAYEQYF. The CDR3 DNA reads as TGCGCCAGCAGCCAAGGGGTCGCCTACGAGCAGTACTTC.

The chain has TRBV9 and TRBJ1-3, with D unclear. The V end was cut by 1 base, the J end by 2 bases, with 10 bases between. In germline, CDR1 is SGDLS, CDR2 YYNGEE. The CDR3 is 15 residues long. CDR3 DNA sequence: TGTGCCAGCAGCGTAACTCCCGGGGCTGGAAACACCATATATTTT. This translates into CASSVTPGAGNTIYF.

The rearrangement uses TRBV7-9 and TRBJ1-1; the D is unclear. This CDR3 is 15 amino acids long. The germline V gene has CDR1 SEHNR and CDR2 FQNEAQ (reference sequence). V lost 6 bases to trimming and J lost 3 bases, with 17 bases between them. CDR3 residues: CASRHIPDRDTEAFF. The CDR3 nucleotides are TGTGCCAGCAGGCACATCCCGGACCGGGACACTGAAGCTTTCTTT.

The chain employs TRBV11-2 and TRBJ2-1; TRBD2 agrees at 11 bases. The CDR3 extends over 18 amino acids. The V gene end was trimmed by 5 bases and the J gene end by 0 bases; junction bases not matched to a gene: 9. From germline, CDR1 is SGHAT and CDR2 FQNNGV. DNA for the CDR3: TGTGCCAGCAGCACGACTAGCGGGATTCTGAGCTCCTACAATGAGCAGTTCTTC. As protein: CASSTTSGILSSYNEQFF.

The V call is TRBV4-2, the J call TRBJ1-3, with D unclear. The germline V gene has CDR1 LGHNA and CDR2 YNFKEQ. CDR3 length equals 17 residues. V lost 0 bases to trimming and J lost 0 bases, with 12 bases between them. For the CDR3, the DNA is TGTGCCAGCAGCCAAGATGGGTTCGGTAACTCTGGAAACACCATATATTTT. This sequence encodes CASSQDGFGNSGNTIYF.

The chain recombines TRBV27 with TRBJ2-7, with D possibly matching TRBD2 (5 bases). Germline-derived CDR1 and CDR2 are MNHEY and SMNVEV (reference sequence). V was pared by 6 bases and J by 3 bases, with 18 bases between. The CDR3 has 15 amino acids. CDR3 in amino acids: CASSQPVSGFYEQYF. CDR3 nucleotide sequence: TGTGCCAGCAGCCAACCGGTCAGCGGTTTCTACGAGCAGTACTTC.

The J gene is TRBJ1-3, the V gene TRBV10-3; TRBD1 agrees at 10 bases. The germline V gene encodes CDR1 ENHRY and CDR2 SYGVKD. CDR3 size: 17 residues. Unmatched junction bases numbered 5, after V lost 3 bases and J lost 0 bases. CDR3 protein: CAISDRTGGISGNTIYF. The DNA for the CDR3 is TGTGCCATCAGTGATCGGACAGGGGGAATCTCTGGAAACACCATATATTTT.